This is a list of T cell receptor beta chains from one sample in a study of identical twins. Each CDR3 protein is one row after TCRdb ran MiXCR on the 5' RACE reads. This sample has hundreds of thousands of distinct CDR3 sequences, with around 6.9% found just once. Separately, the same data were catalogued under a study of yellow fever vaccine responses in identical twins.

Sample: memory (CD45RO+) T cells sorted from blood. The origin of the receptors is a woman aged 18 to 35 in good health. CDR3s include the opening cysteine and the closing phenylalanine or tryptophan.

CDR3aa	v_gene	j_gene
CASRPGYSIYEQYF	TRBV27	TRBJ2-7
CSIKYRISSTDTQYF	TRBV20-1	TRBJ2-3
CASSTGFDQPQHF	TRBV6-1	TRBJ1-5
CASSEPTGTEKLFF	TRBV5-5	TRBJ1-4
CASSLGQSFTETQYF	TRBV5-1	TRBJ2-5
CASSLAGFVNIQYF	TRBV7-2	TRBJ2-4
CASSEGHGADTQYF	TRBV6-1	TRBJ2-3
CASRDRDLRNNEQFF	TRBV24-1	TRBJ2-1
CSVRRGVSSYEQYF	TRBV20-1	TRBJ2-7
CASRNRRDTLNTGELFF	TRBV28	TRBJ2-2
CASSFSVSGELFF	TRBV7-9	TRBJ2-2
CATNQDSTDTQYF	TRBV24-1	TRBJ2-3
CASSERLTSGDTQYF	TRBV10-2	TRBJ2-3
CASSLPPVGEAEAFF	TRBV28	TRBJ1-1
CASSYNRQETQYF	TRBV6-5	TRBJ2-5
CASSRQGGRAFF	TRBV28	TRBJ1-1
CASSLIPSTSGSAKNIQYF	TRBV12-3/TRBV12-4	TRBJ2-4
CASSPGAPRGQYF	TRBV16	TRBJ2-7
CASSYGGKSTQYF	TRBV6-5	TRBJ2-3
CASSQDPTGQDTQYF	TRBV3-1	TRBJ2-3
CSAREGQLNQPQHF	TRBV20-1	TRBJ1-5
CATSDSGTGGSHEQYF	TRBV24-1	TRBJ2-7
CSARPLAGADTQYF	TRBV20-1	TRBJ2-3
CASSLKNEQYF	TRBV11-2	TRBJ2-7
CASSYMRSYEQYF	TRBV6-2/TRBV6-3	TRBJ2-7
CASSQDTGYSYNEQFF	TRBV4-3	TRBJ2-1
CASSLGAVGSYNEQFF	TRBV27	TRBJ2-1
CASSAGTTDTQYF	TRBV7-9	TRBJ2-3
CASSLSGGSYGYTF	TRBV27	TRBJ1-2
CASSPSLLWQGEETQYF	TRBV5-5	TRBJ2-5
CASSYIAGGTETQYF	TRBV28	TRBJ2-5
CSVGGANSGNTIYF	TRBV29-1	TRBJ1-3
CASSPPLGAYGYTF	TRBV5-4	TRBJ1-2
CSATGRGLYEQYF	TRBV20-1	TRBJ2-7
CATLRGPPSYEQYF	TRBV27	TRBJ2-7
CASSLEFSSRRANTGELFF	TRBV5-1	TRBJ2-2
CASSETSGESTDTQYF	TRBV6-4	TRBJ2-3
CASSARNRAGGYTF	TRBV7-2	TRBJ1-2
CASSPSGSQETQYF	TRBV5-1	TRBJ2-5
CASNLATRNTEAFF	TRBV5-1	TRBJ1-1
CSFRDWKETQYF	TRBV20-1	TRBJ2-5
CSARYAHSYEQYF	TRBV20-1	TRBJ2-7
CASSLQSGGAETQYF	TRBV11-1	TRBJ2-5
CASTPGSSASTDTQYF	TRBV12-3/TRBV12-4	TRBJ2-3
CAASVASEANEQFF	TRBV28	TRBJ2-1
CASSRNRGSGNQPQHF	TRBV12-3/TRBV12-4	TRBJ1-5
CASSLIPLTSGRATGELFF	TRBV7-6	TRBJ2-2
CASSESPGALEQYF	TRBV10-1	TRBJ2-7
CSAGSRGAGETQYF	TRBV20-1	TRBJ2-5
CASSTTGLQYF	TRBV27	TRBJ2-7
CASSWTGMNQETQYF	TRBV27	TRBJ2-5
CASSPLRGAKGNTEAFF	TRBV7-9	TRBJ1-1